A selection of T cell receptor beta chains follows, all from one sample in a study of blood T cell repertoires in COVID-19. Repertoires were generated with immunoSEQ multiplex PCR, while TCRdb's copy carries only in-frame clones and drops some. The sample lists roughly 300,000 clones, more than 70% occurring once. Sequencing was performed on peripheral blood. These receptors were collected from a woman aged 45 to 65 with acute or convalescent COVID-19. Each CDR3 is given with its conserved first and last residue. A D gene is named only where the DNA matches it firmly. Not all rows give a size; the values are once, few, many and, for expanded clones, a class.

abundance	v_gene	j_gene	d_gene	CDR3aa	CDR3nt
NA	TRBV15	TRBJ1-2	TRBD1	CATNEGQGINYGYTF	TGTGCCACCAACGAGGGACAGGGAATAAACTATGGCTACACCTTC
NA	TRBV4-3	TRBJ1-2	TRBD1	CASSPYFPDRGQYGYTF	TGCGCCAGCAGCCCTTATTTTCCGGACAGGGGACAGTATGGCTACACCTTC
NA	TRBV25-1	TRBJ1-1	TRBD1	CASSDNRGSGTEAFF	TGTGCCAGCAGTGACAACAGGGGATCTGGCACTGAAGCTTTCTTT
NA	TRBV2	TRBJ1-1	TRBD1	CASSEGTGVTEAFF	TGTGCCAGCAGTGAGGGGACAGGGGTGACTGAAGCTTTCTTT
once	TRBV19	TRBJ2-5	TRBD1	CASSRDRGPQETQYF	TGTGCCAGTAGTAGGGACAGGGGGCCGCAAGAGACCCAGTACTTC
NA	TRBV11-2	TRBJ1-2	TRBD1	CASGPPGQGSGGYTF	TGTGCCAGCGGACCCCCCGGACAGGGCTCGGGTGGCTACACCTTC
NA	TRBV5-4	TRBJ2-5	NA	CASSLSDSQETQYF	TGTGCCAGCAGTTTATCGGACAGTCAAGAGACCCAGTACTTC
NA	TRBV5-4	TRBJ2-6	NA	CASHLGGVNGGANVLTF	TGTGCCAGCCACTTAGGAGGGGTAAACGGTGGGGCCAACGTCCTGACTTTC
NA	TRBV3-1/TRBV3-2	TRBJ2-7	NA	CASSQRTMFYEQYF	TGTGCCAGCAGCCAACGGACTATGTTCTACGAGCAGTACTTC
NA	TRBV7-9	TRBJ1-2	TRBD1	CASSLLQGVEGYTF	TGTGCCAGCAGCTTATTACAGGGGGTAGAGGGCTACACCTTC
NA	TRBV5-1	TRBJ2-1	TRBD2	CASSLAGLAGGYNEQFF	TGCGCCAGCAGCTTGGCCGGACTAGCGGGGGGATACAATGAGCAGTTCTTC
NA	TRBV6-1	TRBJ2-3	TRBD2	CASSDGEGGDTQYF	TGTGCCAGCAGTGACGGGGAGGGAGGAGATACGCAGTATTTT
NA	TRBV19	TRBJ1-2	TRBD1	CASSTEDRIHGYTF	TGTGCCAGTAGTACCGAGGACAGGATCCATGGCTACACCTTC
NA	TRBV5-1	TRBJ1-2	NA	CASSFSGENYGYTF	TGCGCCAGCAGCTTTTCGGGGGAGAACTATGGCTACACCTTC
NA	TRBV9	TRBJ1-2	NA	CASSPDSGDYGYTF	TGTGCCAGCAGCCCAGACTCAGGGGACTATGGCTACACCTTC
NA	TRBV7-9	TRBJ2-1	NA	CASSLGSSQGNEQFF	TGTGCCAGCAGCTTAGGGTCCTCGCAGGGCAATGAGCAGTTCTTC
NA	TRBV11-3	TRBJ2-3	TRBD2	CASSIAGGPTDTQYF	TGTGCCAGCAGTATAGCGGGGGGGCCCACAGATACGCAGTATTTT
NA	TRBV19	TRBJ1-1	TRBD1	CASSDYRGRDTEAFF	TGTGCCAGTAGTGACTACAGGGGGCGAGACACTGAAGCTTTCTTT
NA	TRBV2	TRBJ1-1	NA	CASSDREGTEAFF	TGTGCCAGCAGTGACAGGGAGGGCACTGAAGCTTTCTTT
NA	TRBV18	TRBJ1-4	NA	CASSLSRGYLGEKLFF	TGTGCCAGCTCACTATCCAGGGGATACCTCGGCGAAAAACTGTTTTTT
NA	TRBV12-3/TRBV12-4	TRBJ1-1	TRBD1	CASRQGARPEAFF	TGTGCCTCGAGACAGGGGGCGAGGCCTGAAGCTTTCTTT
NA	TRBV2	TRBJ2-1	NA	CAGAWLDDPVKSSYNEQFF	TGTGCCGGGGCGTGGTTGGACGATCCAGTTAAGAGCTCCTACAATGAGCAGTTCTTC
NA	TRBV5-1	TRBJ1-1	NA	CASSPGDGNTEAFF	TGCGCCAGCAGCCCAGGTGATGGGAACACTGAAGCTTTCTTT
once	TRBV25-1	TRBJ1-3	NA	CASSDPGRGNTIYF	TGTGCCAGCAGTGACCCCGGGAGAGGAAACACCATATATTTT
few	TRBV4-1	TRBJ1-2	TRBD1	CASSPGQFNYGYTF	TGCGCCAGCAGCCCGGGACAGTTTAACTATGGCTACACCTTC
few	TRBV27	TRBJ1-4	NA	CASSTIQGATNEKLFF	TGTGCCAGCAGTACTATACAGGGAGCAACTAATGAAAAACTGTTTTTT
NA	TRBV25-1	TRBJ1-1	NA	CASSEWGVGNTEAFF	TGTGCCAGCAGTGAATGGGGCGTGGGGAACACTGAAGCTTTCTTT
NA	TRBV7-2	TRBJ2-2	TRBD2	CASSLERGGWQTGELFF	TGTGCCAGCAGCTTAGAGCGGGGGGGCTGGCAGACCGGGGAGCTGTTTTTT
NA	TRBV5-1	TRBJ1-1	TRBD1	CASSSINRGNTEAFF	TGCGCCAGCAGCTCTATTAACAGGGGCAACACTGAAGCTTTCTTT
NA	TRBV3-1/TRBV3-2	TRBJ2-3	TRBD2	CASSQDRPKGLAGTDTQYF	TGTGCCAGCAGCCAAGATCGGCCCAAGGGGCTAGCGGGCACAGATACGCAGTATTTT
once	TRBV5-1	TRBJ2-1	NA	CASSLEVGSSYNEQFF	TGCGCCAGCAGCTTGGAGGTGGGGAGCTCCTACAATGAGCAGTTCTTC
NA	TRBV27	TRBJ1-4	NA	CASSPSNEKLFF	TGTGCCAGCAGTCCCTCTAATGAAAAACTGTTTTTT
NA	TRBV5-1	TRBJ1-1	NA	CASSRGGVPEAFF	TGCGCCAGCAGCCGCGGGGGGGTACCTGAAGCTTTCTTT
NA	TRBV21-1	TRBJ1-2	NA	CASSKTGGLPGYTF	TGTGCCAGCAGCAAAACGGGGGGGCTCCCTGGCTACACCTTC
few	TRBV5-5	TRBJ2-2	TRBD2	CASRETSGGPNTGELFF	TGTGCCAGCAGGGAGACTAGCGGGGGCCCGAACACCGGGGAGCTGTTTTTT
few	TRBV6-2/TRBV6-3	TRBJ2-2	TRBD2	CASSPGTSGTGELFF	TGTGCCAGCAGTCCCGGGACTAGCGGCACCGGGGAGCTGTTTTTT
NA	TRBV24-1	TRBJ2-3	TRBD1	CATSDFPGTGDTDTQYF	TGTGCCACCAGTGATTTTCCCGGGACAGGGGACACAGATACGCAGTATTTT
NA	TRBV7-8	TRBJ2-7	TRBD1	CASSLEGQVYEQYF	TGTGCCAGCAGCTTAGAGGGACAGGTCTACGAGCAGTACTTC